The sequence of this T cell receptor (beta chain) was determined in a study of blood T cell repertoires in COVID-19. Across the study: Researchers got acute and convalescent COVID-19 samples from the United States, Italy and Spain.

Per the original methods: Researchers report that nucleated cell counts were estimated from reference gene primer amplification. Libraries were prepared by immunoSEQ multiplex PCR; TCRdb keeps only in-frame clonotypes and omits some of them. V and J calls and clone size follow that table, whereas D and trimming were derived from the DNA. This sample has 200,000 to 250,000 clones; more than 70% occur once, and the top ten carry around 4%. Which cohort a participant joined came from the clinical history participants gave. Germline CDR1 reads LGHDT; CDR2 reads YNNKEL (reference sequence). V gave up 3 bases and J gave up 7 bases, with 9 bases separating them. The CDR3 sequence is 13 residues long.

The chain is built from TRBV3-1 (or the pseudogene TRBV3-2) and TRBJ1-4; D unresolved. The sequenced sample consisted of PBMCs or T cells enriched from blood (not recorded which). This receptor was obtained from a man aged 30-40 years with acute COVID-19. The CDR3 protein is CASSQRVVEKLFF. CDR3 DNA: TGTGCCAGCAGCCAGCGGGTGGTTGAAAAACTGTTTTTT.